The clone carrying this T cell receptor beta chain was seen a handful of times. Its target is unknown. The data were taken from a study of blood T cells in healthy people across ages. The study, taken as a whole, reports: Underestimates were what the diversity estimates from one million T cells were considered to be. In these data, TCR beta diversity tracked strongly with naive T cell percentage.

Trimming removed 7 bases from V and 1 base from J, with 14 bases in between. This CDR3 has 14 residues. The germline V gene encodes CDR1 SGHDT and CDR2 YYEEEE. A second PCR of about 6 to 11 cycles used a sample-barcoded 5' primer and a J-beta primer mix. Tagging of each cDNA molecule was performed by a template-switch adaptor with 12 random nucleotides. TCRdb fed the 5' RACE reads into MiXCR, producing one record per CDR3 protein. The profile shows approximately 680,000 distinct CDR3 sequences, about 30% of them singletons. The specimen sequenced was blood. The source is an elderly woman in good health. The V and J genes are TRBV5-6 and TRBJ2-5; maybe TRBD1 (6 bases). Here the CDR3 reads CASGQGQAQETQYF. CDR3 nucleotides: TGTGCCAGCGGCCAGGGACAAGCCCAAGAGACCCAGTACTTC.